This TCR beta chain is drawn from a study of blood T cells in healthy people across ages. The study, taken as a whole, reports: Long-lived donors carried more naive CD4+ cells and greater diversity than aged donors.

Drawn from each donor were ten milliliters of peripheral blood. The CDR3 length is 14 residues. With 5 bases removed from V and 5 bases from J, the gap between germline ends came to 17 bases. Germline V gene data show CDR1 as DFQATT and CDR2 as SNEGSKA (reference sequence). Turning to this clonotype: Its antigen remains unknown.

The authors ran a second PCR of roughly 6 to 12 cycles using a sample-barcoded 5' primer and a J-beta primer mix. CDR3-containing paired-end reads numbered at least 2.5 million in each sample. TCRdb ran MiXCR on the 5' RACE reads and lists one entry per CDR3 protein. The sample has 1.5 million to 2 million distinct CDR3 sequences, about 39% seen once; the top ten hold 23%. This clonotype originated in a human donor in good health. Material: blood. The chain couples TRBV20-1 to TRBJ2-3; D is perhaps TRBD2 (5 bases). The CDR3 DNA is TGCAGTGCTGGTCGGACCTTTGAGGGAGATACGCAGTATTTT. Its protein product is CSAGRTFEGDTQYF.